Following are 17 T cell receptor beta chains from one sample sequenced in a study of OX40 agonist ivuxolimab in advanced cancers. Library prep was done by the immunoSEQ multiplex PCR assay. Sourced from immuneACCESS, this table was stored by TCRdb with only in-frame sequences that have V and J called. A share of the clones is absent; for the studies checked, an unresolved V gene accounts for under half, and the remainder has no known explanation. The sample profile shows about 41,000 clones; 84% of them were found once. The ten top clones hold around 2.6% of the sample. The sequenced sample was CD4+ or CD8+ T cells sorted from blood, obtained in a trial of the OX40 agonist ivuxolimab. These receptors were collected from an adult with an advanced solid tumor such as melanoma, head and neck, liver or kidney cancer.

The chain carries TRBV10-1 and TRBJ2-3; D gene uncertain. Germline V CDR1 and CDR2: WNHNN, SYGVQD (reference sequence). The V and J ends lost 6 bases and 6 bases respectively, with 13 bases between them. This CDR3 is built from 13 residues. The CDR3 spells CASRKTLRDTQYF. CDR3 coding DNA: TGCGCCAGCAGGAAGACCCTACGGGATACGCAGTATTTT.

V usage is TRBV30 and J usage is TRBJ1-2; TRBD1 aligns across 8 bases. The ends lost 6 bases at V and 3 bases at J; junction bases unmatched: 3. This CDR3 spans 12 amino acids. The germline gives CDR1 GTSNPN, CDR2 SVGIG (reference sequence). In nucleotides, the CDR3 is TGTGCCTGCCTGACAGGGGACTATGGCTACACCTTC. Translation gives CACLTGDYGYTF.

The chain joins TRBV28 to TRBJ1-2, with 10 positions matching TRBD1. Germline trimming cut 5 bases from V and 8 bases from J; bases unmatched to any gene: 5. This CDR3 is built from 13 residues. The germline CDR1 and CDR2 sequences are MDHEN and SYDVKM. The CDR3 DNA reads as TGTGCCAGCAGTATCGGGACAGGGGTAGGCTACACCTTC. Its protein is CASSIGTGVGYTF.

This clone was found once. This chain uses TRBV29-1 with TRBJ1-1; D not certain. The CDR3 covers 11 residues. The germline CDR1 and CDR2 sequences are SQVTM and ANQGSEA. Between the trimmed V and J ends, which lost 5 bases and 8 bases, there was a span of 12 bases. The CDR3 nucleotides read TGCAGCGTTTCCAAAGGTGACGAAGCTTTCTTT. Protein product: CSVSKGDEAFF.

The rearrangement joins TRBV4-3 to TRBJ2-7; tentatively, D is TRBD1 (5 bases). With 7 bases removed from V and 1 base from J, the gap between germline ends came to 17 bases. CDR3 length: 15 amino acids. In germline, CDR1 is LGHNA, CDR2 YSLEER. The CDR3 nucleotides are TGCGCCAGCAACCCGAAGGGGTGGTGTTCCTACGAGCAGTACTTC. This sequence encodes CASNPKGWCSYEQYF.

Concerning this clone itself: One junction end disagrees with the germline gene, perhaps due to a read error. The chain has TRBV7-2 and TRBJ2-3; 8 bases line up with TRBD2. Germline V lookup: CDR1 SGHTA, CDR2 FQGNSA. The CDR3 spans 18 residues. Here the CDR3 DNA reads TGTGCCAGCAGCCCTAAGCGCGGCCGACTAGCGAACACAGGTACGCAGTATTTT. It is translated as CASSPKRGRLANTGTQYF.

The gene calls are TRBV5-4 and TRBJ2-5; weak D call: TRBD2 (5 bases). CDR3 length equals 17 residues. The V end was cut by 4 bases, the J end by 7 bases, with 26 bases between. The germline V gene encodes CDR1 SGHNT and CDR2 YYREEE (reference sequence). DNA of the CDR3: TGTGCCAGCAGCGCAGCGAGCGGCGCTACCTCCATGGGGACCCAGTACTTC. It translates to CASSAASGATSMGTQYF.

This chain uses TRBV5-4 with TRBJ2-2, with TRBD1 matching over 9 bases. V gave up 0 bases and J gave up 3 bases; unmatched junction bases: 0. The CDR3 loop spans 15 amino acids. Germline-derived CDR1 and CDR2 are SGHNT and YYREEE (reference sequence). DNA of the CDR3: TGTGCCAGCAGCTTGGGACAGGGGGACACCGGGGAGCTGTTTTTT. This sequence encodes CASSLGQGDTGELFF.

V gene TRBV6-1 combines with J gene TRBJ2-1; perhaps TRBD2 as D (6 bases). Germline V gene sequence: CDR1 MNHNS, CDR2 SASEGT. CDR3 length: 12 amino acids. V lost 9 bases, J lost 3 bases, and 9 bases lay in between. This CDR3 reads CASLRGYNEQFF. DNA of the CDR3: TGTGCCAGTCTGCGGGGCTACAATGAGCAGTTCTTC.

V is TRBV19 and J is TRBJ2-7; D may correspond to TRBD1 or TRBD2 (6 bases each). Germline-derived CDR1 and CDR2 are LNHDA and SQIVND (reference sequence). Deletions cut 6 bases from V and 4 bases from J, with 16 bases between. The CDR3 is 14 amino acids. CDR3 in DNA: TGTGCCAGTAGCTGGAGGGGGACATTTTACGAGCAGTACTTC. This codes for CASSWRGTFYEQYF.

In DNA, the CDR3 is TGTGCCAGCAGTGACCACAGGGGGCGCAATGAGCAGTTCTTC. Its protein product is CASSDHRGRNEQFF. The chain is built from TRBV27 and TRBJ2-1; 9 bases agree with TRBD1. V trimming: 5 bases; J trimming: 6 bases; junction bases outside the gene matches: 5. The germline CDR1 and CDR2 sequences are MNHEY and SMNVEV (reference sequence). The CDR3 length is 14 residues.

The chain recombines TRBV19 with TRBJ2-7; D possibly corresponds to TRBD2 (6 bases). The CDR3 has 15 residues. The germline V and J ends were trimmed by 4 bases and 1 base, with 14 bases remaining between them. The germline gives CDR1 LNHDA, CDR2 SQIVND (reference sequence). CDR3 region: CASSKEGRASYEQYF. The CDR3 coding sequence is TGTGCCAGTAGTAAGGAGGGCAGGGCGTCCTACGAGCAGTACTTC.

The CDR3 region has the DNA TGTGCCAGCAGCTTGCGGGGGGTTAGCACAGATACGCAGTATTTT. Protein product: CASSLRGVSTDTQYF. The chain employs TRBV5-6 and TRBJ2-3, with 7 positions matching TRBD2. The germline V gene has CDR1 SGHDT and CDR2 YYEEEE. This CDR3 contains 15 residues. The ends lost 1 base at V and 0 bases at J; junction bases unmatched: 2. The variable domain in full, completed from reference TRBV5-6 and TRBJ2-3, reads DAGVTQSPTHLIKTRGQQVTLRCSPKSGHDTVSWYQQALGQGPQFIFQYYEEEERQRGNFPDRFSGHQFPNYSSELNVNALLLGDSALYLCASSLRGVSTDTQYFGPGTRLTVL.

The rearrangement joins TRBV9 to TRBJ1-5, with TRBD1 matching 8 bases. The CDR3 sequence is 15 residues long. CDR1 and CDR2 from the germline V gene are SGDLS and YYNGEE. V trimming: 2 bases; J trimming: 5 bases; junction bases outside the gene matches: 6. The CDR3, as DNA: TGTGCCAGCAGCGTCGGACAGGGCCGAGATCAGCCCCAGCATTTT. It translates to CASSVGQGRDQPQHF.

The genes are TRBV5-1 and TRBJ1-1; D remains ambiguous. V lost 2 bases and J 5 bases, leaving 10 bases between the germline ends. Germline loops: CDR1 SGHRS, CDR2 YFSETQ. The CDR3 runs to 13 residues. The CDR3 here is CASSFGGRTEAFF. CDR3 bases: TGCGCCAGCAGCTTTGGAGGAAGGACTGAAGCTTTCTTT.

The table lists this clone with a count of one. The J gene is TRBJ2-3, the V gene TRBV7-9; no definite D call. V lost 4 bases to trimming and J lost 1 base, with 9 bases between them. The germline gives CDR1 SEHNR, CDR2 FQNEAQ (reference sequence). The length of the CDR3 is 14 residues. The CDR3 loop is CASSSKDGTDTQYF. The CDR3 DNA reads TGTGCCAGCAGCTCTAAAGACGGCACAGATACGCAGTATTTT.

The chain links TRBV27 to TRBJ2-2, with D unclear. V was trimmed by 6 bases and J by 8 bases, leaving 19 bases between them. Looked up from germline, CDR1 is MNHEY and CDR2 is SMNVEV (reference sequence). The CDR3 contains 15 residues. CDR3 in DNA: TGTGCCAGCAGCACAGAAATAGGTCCGTGGGGGGAGCTGTTTTTT. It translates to CASSTEIGPWGELFF.